This TCR beta chain was profiled in a study of regulatory T cells in long-lasting Graves disease. Study-level results: The number of shared public clonotypes was higher in persistent patients (around 2,700) than new patients (966). Newly diagnosed Graves' patients exceeded persistent ones in TCR diversity. The study found TRBV28, TRBJ1-2 and TRBJ2-5 favored in persistent disease.

This CDR3 spans 17 amino acids. Germline CDR1 is SGHDT and CDR2 is YYEEEE. The V gene lost 4 bases and the J gene lost 5 bases, with 25 bases spanning the gap. PBMC-derived RNA was used for the TCR library. One endocrinology department in Xi'an, China, was where patients came from. TCRdb re-called the reads through MiXCR, storing one row per CDR3 protein. The sample lists about 1,400 distinct CDR3 sequences, roughly 50% occurring once. A remark on this clonotype: Its antigen is undetermined.

The clonotype comes from a female donor with Graves disease. Here the sequenced sample was peripheral blood mononuclear cells (PBMCs), taken with antithyroid drug treatment, in newly diagnosed or persistent Graves disease (not recorded which). The chain joins TRBV5-6 to TRBJ2-7; either TRBD1 or TRBD2 may supply D (5 bases each). This CDR3 reads CASSRSRPSSGPHEQYF. DNA of the CDR3: TGTGCCAGCAGCCGTTCTCGACCCTCGTCGGGACCCCACGAGCAGTACTTC.